These 23 T cell receptor beta chains came from one sample sequenced in a study of identical twins. TCRdb reprocessed the 5' RACE reads via MiXCR and lists one record per CDR3 protein. The table records about 100,000 distinct CDR3 sequences, roughly 6% of them present only once. The source material was memory T cells sorted from blood. These receptors came from a woman between 50 and 59 years old in good health.

This chain uses TRBV10-2 with TRBJ2-1; D is undetermined. The CDR3 spans 17 residues. With 0 bases removed from V and 0 bases from J, the gap between germline ends came to 12 bases. Germline loops: CDR1 WSHSY, CDR2 SAAADI. The CDR3 DNA sequence: TGCGCCAGCAGTGAGTCCCTCGGTCCGGTCTCCTACAATGAGCAGTTCTTC. Residues: CASSESLGPVSYNEQFF.

This clonotype was counted only a few times. The genes are TRBV7-9 and TRBJ2-4; 7 bases agree with TRBD2. V gave up 0 bases and J gave up 0 bases; unmatched junction bases: 8. The CDR3 covers 18 residues. From germline, CDR1 is SEHNR and CDR2 FQNEAQ (reference sequence). This chain's CDR3 is CASSLAPGGPLAKNIQYF. The CDR3, as DNA: TGTGCCAGCAGCTTAGCGCCGGGGGGACCTTTAGCCAAAAACATTCAGTACTTC.

This clonotype was detected ten times or more. This chain joins TRBV25-1 and TRBJ1-3; D unresolved. Trimming took off 8 bases at V and 1 base at J, with 15 bases between the two ends. This CDR3 has 15 residues. CDR1 and CDR2 (germline): MGHDK, SYGVNS. CDR3 DNA sequence: TGTGCCAGCCAGTCGATGGGTCGATCTGGAAACACCATATATTTT. This codes for CASQSMGRSGNTIYF.

This clonotype has a count of ten or more. The V and J genes are TRBV7-3 and TRBJ2-1; D unclear. This CDR3 has 13 residues. Germline CDR1 reads SGHTA; CDR2 reads FQGTGA. The V and J ends lost 2 bases and 3 bases respectively, with 5 bases between them. CDR3 protein: CASSLGLYNEQFF. The CDR3 DNA reads TGTGCCAGCAGCTTAGGCCTCTACAATGAGCAGTTCTTC. Full variable domain (rest looked up from reference TRBV7-3 and TRBJ2-1): GAGVSQTPSNKVTEKGKYVELRCDPISGHTALYWYRQSLGQGPEFLIYFQGTGAADDSGLPNDRFFAVRPEGSVSTLKIQRTERGDSAVYLCASSLGLYNEQFFGPGTRLTVL.

This clonotype has a count of ten or more. The V gene is TRBV5-5, the J gene TRBJ1-1; D call uncertain. The germline gives CDR1 SGHKS, CDR2 YYEKEE (reference sequence). There are 13 residues in the CDR3. The ends were cut back, 0 bases at V and 6 bases at J, with 9 bases in the middle. The CDR3 DNA follows: TGTGCCAGCAGCTTGGAACTTCTCGCTGAAGCTTTCTTT. Translating gives CASSLELLAEAFF.

The chain carries TRBV29-1 and TRBJ1-2; D perhaps matches TRBD1 (6 bases). This CDR3 is 12 amino acids long. Germline values: CDR1 SQVTM, CDR2 ANQGSEA. V dropped 6 bases and J dropped 8 bases, with 16 bases sitting between them. The DNA for the CDR3 is TGCAGCGTGAAACCGCAGGGGTTGGGCTACACCTTC. It encodes CSVKPQGLGYTF.

This clonotype was found many times. The V call is TRBV4-1, the J call TRBJ2-1; 10 positions match TRBD2. This CDR3 is built from 17 residues. The V segment lost 0 bases and the J segment 4 bases; nucleotides outside the gene matches: 6. From germline, CDR1 is MGHRA and CDR2 YSYEKL. Here the CDR3 reads CASSQEPTSGLYNEQFF. CDR3 sequence (DNA): TGCGCCAGCAGCCAAGAACCGACTAGCGGGTTATACAATGAGCAGTTCTTC.

This clonotype showed up many times. The gene calls are TRBV10-3 and TRBJ2-1; 7 bases match TRBD1. V was clipped by 8 bases and J by 4 bases; unmatched bases: 11. CDR3 length equals 15 residues. Germline V lookup: CDR1 ENHRY, CDR2 SYGVKD. Written as DNA, the CDR3 is TGTGCCATCGAGTCGGACAGGACCACTTACAATGAGCAGTTCTTC. Its translation is CAIESDRTTYNEQFF.

The chain carries TRBV29-1 and TRBJ1-5; D is unclear. The germline CDR1 and CDR2 sequences are SQVTM and ANQGSEA. CDR3 length: 13 amino acids. The V end was cut by 7 bases, the J end by 4 bases, with 14 bases between. The CDR3 region has the DNA TGCAGCGCGCGCACAAGTGGGAATCAGCCCCAGCATTTT. Translation: CSARTSGNQPQHF.

Many counts were recorded for this clonotype. The genes are TRBV7-8 and TRBJ1-3; D remains unclear. This CDR3 has 13 amino acids. The germline V gene encodes CDR1 SGHVS and CDR2 FQNEAQ. Trimming left V 2 bases short and J 4 bases short, with 6 bases between. The CDR3 is CASSLSGGNTIYF. DNA of the CDR3: TGTGCCAGCAGCTTATCGGGCGGAAACACCATATATTTT. The full variable domain, rest sourced from reference TRBV7-8 and TRBJ1-3, is GAGVSQSPRYKVAKRGQDVALRCDPISGHVSLFWYQQALGQGPEFLTYFQNEAQLDKSGLPSDRFFAERPEGSVSTLKIQRTQQEDSAVYLCASSLSGGNTIYFGEGSWLTVV.

This clonotype has a count of ten or more. The chain carries TRBV7-8 and TRBJ2-4; 8 bases match TRBD2. Germline assignment: CDR1 SGHVS and CDR2 FQNEAQ. CDR3 length equals 12 residues. J gave up 9 bases and V 6 bases, and 4 bases lay outside the gene matches. CDR3 nucleotides: TGTGCCAGCAGGGGCCGGGAGGGCATTCAGTACTTC. It is translated as CASRGREGIQYF. The variable domain in full, with the rest retrieved from reference TRBV7-8 and TRBJ2-4, is GAGVSQSPRYKVAKRGQDVALRCDPISGHVSLFWYQQALGQGPEFLTYFQNEAQLDKSGLPSDRFFAERPEGSVSTLKIQRTQQEDSAVYLCASRGREGIQYFGAGTRLSVL.

Many counts were recorded for this clonotype. The rearrangement joins TRBV24-1 to TRBJ2-3, with a weak D call TRBD1 (5 bases). Per the germline V gene, CDR1 is KGHDR and CDR2 is SFDVKD. V dropped 4 bases and J dropped 5 bases, with 9 bases sitting between them. CDR3 length equals 13 residues. CDR3 protein: CATSEDDRDTQYF. The CDR3 DNA is TGTGCCACCAGTGAAGATGACAGAGATACGCAGTATTTT.

This clonotype has a handful of counts. The CDR3 DNA sequence: TGTGCCAGTAGAGGGGACAGGGAGTTTGTTGAAGCTTTCTTT. The encoded protein is CASRGDREFVEAFF. The V call is TRBV19, the J call TRBJ1-1; 9 bases match TRBD1. With V trimmed by 6 bases and J by 7 bases, 9 bases remained unmatched. The germline CDR1 and CDR2 sequences are LNHDA and SQIVND (reference sequence). The CDR3 is 14 amino acids.

At least ten counts were recorded for this clonotype. The J gene is TRBJ2-1, the V gene TRBV7-6; 9 bases map to TRBD2. CDR3 length equals 15 residues. J was trimmed by 8 bases and V by 0 bases; bases with no gene match: 5. Germline-derived CDR1 and CDR2 are SGHVS and FNYEAQ. CDR3 DNA sequence: TGTGCCAGCAGCTTAGCAATGGCGGGAGGGCATGAGCAGTTCTTC. The encoded protein is CASSLAMAGGHEQFF.

This clonotype was seen ten or more times. The rearrangement links TRBV3-1 to TRBJ2-2; 7 bases are a match to TRBD2. The V gene's germline CDR1 is LGHDT and CDR2 YNNKEL (reference sequence). The CDR3 spans 14 residues. J lost 4 bases, V lost 4 bases, and 3 bases had no gene match. DNA of the CDR3: TGTGCCAGCAGCCGCGGGAGTTTCACCGGGGAGCTGTTTTTT. Amino acids: CASSRGSFTGELFF.

The sample holds many counts of this clonotype. This chain joins TRBV12-3 or TRBV12-4 and TRBJ2-2; tentative D call: TRBD1 (6 bases). The V end was cut by 2 bases, the J end by 2 bases, with 12 bases between. CDR3 length equals 16 residues. The CDR3 nucleotides read TGTGCCAGCAGTTTAACGGACAGACCTAACACCGGGGAGCTGTTTTTT. Translating it yields CASSLTDRPNTGELFF.

This clonotype was detected ten times or more. The rearrangement joins TRBV12-3 or TRBV12-4 to TRBJ1-5, with a weak D call TRBD1 (6 bases). With 6 bases removed from V and 3 bases from J, the gap between germline ends came to 18 bases. The CDR3 spans 16 residues. This CDR3 reads CASRKEIGQLNQPQHF. The CDR3 bases are TGTGCCAGCAGGAAGGAAATCGGACAGCTCAATCAGCCCCAGCATTTT.

This clonotype occurred many times. The chain uses TRBV3-1 and TRBJ2-1, with TRBD2 matching over 11 bases. The CDR3 sequence is 15 residues long. The ends lost 1 base at V and 9 bases at J; junction bases unmatched: 5. Germline V gene sequence: CDR1 LGHDT, CDR2 YNNKEL (reference sequence). The CDR3 region is CASSQALAGVTEQFF. In DNA, the CDR3 is TGTGCCAGCAGCCAAGCACTAGCGGGAGTGACTGAGCAGTTCTTC.

This clonotype has a count of ten or more. V is TRBV27 and J is TRBJ1-2, with 8 positions matching TRBD1. V gave up 5 bases and J gave up 6 bases; unmatched junction bases: 11. The germline CDR1 and CDR2 sequences are MNHEY and SMNVEV (reference sequence). The CDR3 is 15 residues long. CDR3 protein: CASSPRTGWLNGYTF. CDR3 bases: TGTGCCAGCAGTCCTAGGACAGGGTGGCTTAATGGCTACACCTTC.

This clonotype was found many times. The chain is built from TRBV11-2 and TRBJ2-4, with 9 positions matching TRBD1. Germline V gene lookup returns CDR1 SGHAT and CDR2 FQNNGV. CDR3 length: 17 amino acids. V shed 4 bases, J shed 2 bases, and the junction held 9 bases outside the gene matches. The CDR3 DNA follows: TGTGCCAGCAGCTCCCGGACAGGGGACGGCTCCAAAAACATTCAGTACTTC. This encodes CASSSRTGDGSKNIQYF.

This clonotype appeared many times. The gene calls are TRBV10-3 and TRBJ2-1; TRBD2 matches at 7 bases. Germline CDR1 ENHRY, CDR2 SYGVKD. V trimming: 2 bases; J trimming: 11 bases; junction bases outside the gene matches: 3. CDR3 size: 12 residues. The chain's CDR3 is CAISERGSKQFF. The DNA for the CDR3 is TGTGCCATCAGTGAGCGCGGGAGTAAGCAGTTCTTC.

There are many counts of this clonotype. The chain employs TRBV29-1 and TRBJ2-4, with D perhaps matching TRBD2 (5 bases). V was cut by 2 bases and J by 8 bases, with 13 bases left in between. Germline values: CDR1 SQVTM, CDR2 ANQGSEA. The CDR3 extends over 13 amino acids. The CDR3: CSVESPGLHIQYF. CDR3 DNA sequence: TGCAGCGTTGAAAGTCCCGGACTTCACATTCAGTACTTC.

Regarding this clonotype: With a much larger clone just one base away, this may be a read error. This chain connects TRBV7-2 to TRBJ2-2, with a weak D call TRBD2 (7 bases). The length of the CDR3 is 15 residues. Germline assignment: CDR1 SGHTA and CDR2 FQGNSA. V gave up 5 bases and J gave up 4 bases, with 14 bases separating them. As DNA, the CDR3 is TGTGCCAGCAGCCCCGGGGGGCGCGGCACCGGGGAGCTGTTTTTT. It is translated as CASSPGGRGTGELFF.